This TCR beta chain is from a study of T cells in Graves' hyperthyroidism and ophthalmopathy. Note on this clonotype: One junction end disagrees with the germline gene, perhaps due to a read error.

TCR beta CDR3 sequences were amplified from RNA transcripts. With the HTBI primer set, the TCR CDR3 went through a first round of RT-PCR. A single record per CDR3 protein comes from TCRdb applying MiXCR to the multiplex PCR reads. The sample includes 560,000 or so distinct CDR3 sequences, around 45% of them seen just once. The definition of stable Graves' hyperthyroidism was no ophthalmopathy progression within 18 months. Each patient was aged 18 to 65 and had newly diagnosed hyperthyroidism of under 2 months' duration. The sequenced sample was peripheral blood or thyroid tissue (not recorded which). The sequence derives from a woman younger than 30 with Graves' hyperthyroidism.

DNA for the CDR3: TGTGCCAGCAGTCCCCCCGGACAGGCACAAGAGACCCAGTACTTC. Protein product: CASSPPGQAQETQYF. V is TRBV24-1 and J is TRBJ2-5; 7 bases are shared with TRBD1. Germline lookup yields CDR1 KGHDR and CDR2 SFDVKD. This CDR3 comprises 15 residues.